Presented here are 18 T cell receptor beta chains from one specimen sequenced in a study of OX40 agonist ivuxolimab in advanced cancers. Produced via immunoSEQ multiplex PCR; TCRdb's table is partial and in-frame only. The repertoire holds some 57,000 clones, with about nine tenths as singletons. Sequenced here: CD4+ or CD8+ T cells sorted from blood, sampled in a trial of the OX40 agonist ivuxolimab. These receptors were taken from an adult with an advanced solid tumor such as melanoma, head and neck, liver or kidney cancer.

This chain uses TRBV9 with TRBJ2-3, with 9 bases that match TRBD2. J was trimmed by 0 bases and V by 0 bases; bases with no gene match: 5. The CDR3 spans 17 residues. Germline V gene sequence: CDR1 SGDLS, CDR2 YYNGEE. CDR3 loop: CASSVARSGRSTDTQYF. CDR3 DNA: TGTGCCAGCAGCGTAGCTCGAAGCGGGAGGAGCACAGATACGCAGTATTTT.

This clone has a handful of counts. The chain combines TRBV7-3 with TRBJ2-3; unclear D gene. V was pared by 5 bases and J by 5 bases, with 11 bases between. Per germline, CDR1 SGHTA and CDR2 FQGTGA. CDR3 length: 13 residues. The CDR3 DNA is TGTGCCAGCAGCGCATCCTGGGGAGATACGCAGTATTTT. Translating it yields CASSASWGDTQYF.

The CDR3 bases are TGTGCCAGCAGTGGGACCGGGAGCTATGAGCAGTTCTTC. Its translation: CASSGTGSYEQFF. V usage is TRBV6-1 and J usage is TRBJ2-1; D may be TRBD2 (6 bases). The germline V gene has CDR1 MNHNS and CDR2 SASEGT. The germline V and J ends were trimmed by 4 bases and 8 bases, with 12 bases remaining between them. This CDR3 has 13 residues.

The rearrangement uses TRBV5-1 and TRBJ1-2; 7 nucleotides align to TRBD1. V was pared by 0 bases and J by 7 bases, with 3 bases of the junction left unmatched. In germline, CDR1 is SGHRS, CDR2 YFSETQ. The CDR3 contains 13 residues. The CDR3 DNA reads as TGCGCCAGCAGCTTGGGACAGGGAGTTGGCTACACCTTC. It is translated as CASSLGQGVGYTF.

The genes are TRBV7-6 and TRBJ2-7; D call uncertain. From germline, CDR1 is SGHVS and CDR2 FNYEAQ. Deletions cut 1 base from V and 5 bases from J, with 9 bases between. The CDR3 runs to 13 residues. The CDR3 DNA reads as TGTGCCAGCAGCTTAGGAAAATGGCACGAGCAGTACTTC. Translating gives CASSLGKWHEQYF.

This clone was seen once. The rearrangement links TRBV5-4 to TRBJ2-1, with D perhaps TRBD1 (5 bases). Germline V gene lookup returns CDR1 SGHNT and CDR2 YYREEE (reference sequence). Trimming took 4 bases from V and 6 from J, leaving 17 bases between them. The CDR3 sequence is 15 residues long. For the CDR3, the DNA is TGTGCCAGCAGCCGTGATGGGGCCCGAGGCAATGAGCAGTTCTTC. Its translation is CASSRDGARGNEQFF.

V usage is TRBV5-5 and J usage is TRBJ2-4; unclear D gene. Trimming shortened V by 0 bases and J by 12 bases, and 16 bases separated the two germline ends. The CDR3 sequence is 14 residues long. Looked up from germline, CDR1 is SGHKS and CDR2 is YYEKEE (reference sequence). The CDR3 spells CASSLDVSTRNQYF. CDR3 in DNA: TGTGCCAGCAGCTTGGATGTCAGTACAAGGAATCAGTACTTC.

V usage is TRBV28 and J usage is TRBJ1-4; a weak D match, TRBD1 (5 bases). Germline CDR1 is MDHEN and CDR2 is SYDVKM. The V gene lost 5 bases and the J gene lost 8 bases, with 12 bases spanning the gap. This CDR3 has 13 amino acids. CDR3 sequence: CASSLRDDEKLFF. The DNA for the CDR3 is TGTGCCAGCAGTCTCCGGGACGACGAAAAACTGTTTTTT.

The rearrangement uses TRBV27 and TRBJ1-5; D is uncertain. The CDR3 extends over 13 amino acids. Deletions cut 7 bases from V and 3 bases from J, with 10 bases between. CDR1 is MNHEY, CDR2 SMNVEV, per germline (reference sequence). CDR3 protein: CASTMGPNQPQHF. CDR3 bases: TGTGCCAGCACCATGGGCCCCAATCAGCCCCAGCATTTT.

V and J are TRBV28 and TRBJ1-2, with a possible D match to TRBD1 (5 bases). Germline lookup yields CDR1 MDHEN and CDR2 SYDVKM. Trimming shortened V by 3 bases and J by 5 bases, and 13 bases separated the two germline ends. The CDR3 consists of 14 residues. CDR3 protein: CASSFATAFYGYTF. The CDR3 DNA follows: TGTGCCAGCAGTTTTGCGACAGCCTTTTATGGCTACACCTTC.

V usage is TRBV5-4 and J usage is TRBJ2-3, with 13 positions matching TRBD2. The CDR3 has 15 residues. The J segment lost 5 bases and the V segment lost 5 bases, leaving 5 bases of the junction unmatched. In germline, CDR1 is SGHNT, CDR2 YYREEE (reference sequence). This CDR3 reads CASRRTSGRVDTQYF. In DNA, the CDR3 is TGTGCCAGCAGACGGACTAGCGGGAGAGTAGATACGCAGTATTTT.

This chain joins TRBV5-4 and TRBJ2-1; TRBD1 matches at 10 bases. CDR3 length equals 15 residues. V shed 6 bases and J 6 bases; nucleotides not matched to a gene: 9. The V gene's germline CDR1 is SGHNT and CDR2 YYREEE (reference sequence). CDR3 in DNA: TGTGCCAGCACCATACCGGGACAGGGGTTCAATGAGCAGTTCTTC. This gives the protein CASTIPGQGFNEQFF. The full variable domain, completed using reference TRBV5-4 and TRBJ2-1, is ETGVTQSPTHLIKTRGQQVTLRCSSQSGHNTVSWYQQALGQGPQFIFQYYREEENGRGNFPPRFSGLQFPNYSSELNVNALELDDSALYLCASTIPGQGFNEQFFGPGTRLTVL.

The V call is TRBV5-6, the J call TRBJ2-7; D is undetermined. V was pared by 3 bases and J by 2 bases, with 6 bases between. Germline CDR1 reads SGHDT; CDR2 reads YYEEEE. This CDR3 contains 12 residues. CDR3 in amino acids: CASSSGPYEQYF. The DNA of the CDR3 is TGTGCCAGCAGCTCGGGCCCCTACGAGCAGTACTTC.

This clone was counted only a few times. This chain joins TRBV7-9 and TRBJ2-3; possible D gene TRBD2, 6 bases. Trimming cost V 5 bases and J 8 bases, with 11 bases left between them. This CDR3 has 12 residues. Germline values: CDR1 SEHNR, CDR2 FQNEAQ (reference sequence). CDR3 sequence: CASSRGSRTQYF. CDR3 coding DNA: TGTGCCAGCAGCCGGGGGTCCCGTACGCAGTATTTT.

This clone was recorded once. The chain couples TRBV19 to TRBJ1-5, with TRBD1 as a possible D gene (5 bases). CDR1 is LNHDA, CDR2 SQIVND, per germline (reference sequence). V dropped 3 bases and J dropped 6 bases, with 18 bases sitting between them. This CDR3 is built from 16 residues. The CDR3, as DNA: TGTGCCAGTAGTATGAGTAGGCGGCAGGGTCGTCAGCCCCAGCATTTT. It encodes CASSMSRRQGRQPQHF.

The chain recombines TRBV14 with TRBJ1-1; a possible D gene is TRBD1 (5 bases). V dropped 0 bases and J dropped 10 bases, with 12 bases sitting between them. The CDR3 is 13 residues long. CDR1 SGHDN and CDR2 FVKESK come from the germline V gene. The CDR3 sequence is CASSQDLGVGAFF. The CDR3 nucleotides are TGTGCCAGCAGCCAAGATTTGGGGGTGGGAGCTTTCTTT.

CDR3 nucleotide sequence: TGTGCCAGCAGCTTGGGGGGACAGCCATGGGAGCAGTTCTTC. This translates into CASSLGGQPWEQFF. This chain joins TRBV5-4 and TRBJ2-1, with 7 nucleotides matching TRBD1. The germline V gene has CDR1 SGHNT and CDR2 YYREEE (reference sequence). Germline trimming cut 0 bases from V and 10 bases from J; bases unmatched to any gene: 7. The CDR3 contains 14 residues.

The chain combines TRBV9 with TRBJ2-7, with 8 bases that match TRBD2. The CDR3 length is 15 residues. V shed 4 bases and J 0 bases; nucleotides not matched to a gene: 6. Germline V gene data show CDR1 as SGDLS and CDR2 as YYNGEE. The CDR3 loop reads CASSPAGTSSYEQYF. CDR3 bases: TGTGCCAGCAGCCCCGCCGGGACTAGCTCCTACGAGCAGTACTTC.